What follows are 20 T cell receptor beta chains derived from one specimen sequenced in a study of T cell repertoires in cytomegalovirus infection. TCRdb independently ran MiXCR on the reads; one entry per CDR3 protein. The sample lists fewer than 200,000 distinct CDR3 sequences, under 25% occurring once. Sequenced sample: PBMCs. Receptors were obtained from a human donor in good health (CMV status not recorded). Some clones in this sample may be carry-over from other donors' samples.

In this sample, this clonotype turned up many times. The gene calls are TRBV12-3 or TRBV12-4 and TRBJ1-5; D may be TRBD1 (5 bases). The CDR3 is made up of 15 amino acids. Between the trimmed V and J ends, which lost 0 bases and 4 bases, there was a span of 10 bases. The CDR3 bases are TGTGCCAGCAGTTTAGCAGGGGCCCCAAATCAGCCCCAGCATTTT. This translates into CASSLAGAPNQPQHF.

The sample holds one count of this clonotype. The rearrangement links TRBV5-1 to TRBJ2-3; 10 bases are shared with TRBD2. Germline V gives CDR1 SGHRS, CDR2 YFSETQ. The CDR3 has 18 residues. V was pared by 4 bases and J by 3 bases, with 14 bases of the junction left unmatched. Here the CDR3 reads CASSQLQLAGGRTDTQYF. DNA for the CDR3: TGCGCCAGCAGCCAACTACAATTAGCGGGAGGAAGGACAGATACGCAGTATTTT.

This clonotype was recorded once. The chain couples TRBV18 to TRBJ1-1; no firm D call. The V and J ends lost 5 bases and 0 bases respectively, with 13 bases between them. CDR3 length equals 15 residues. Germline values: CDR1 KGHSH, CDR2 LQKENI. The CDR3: CASSKTITMNTEAFF. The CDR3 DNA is TGTGCCAGCTCAAAGACCATCACAATGAACACTGAAGCTTTCTTT.

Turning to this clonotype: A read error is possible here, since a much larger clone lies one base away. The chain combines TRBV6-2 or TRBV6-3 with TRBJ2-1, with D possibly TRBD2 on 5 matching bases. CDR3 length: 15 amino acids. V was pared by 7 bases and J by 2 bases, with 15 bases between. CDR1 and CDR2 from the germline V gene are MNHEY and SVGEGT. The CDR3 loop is CASTPRGPPYNEQFF. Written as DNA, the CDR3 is TGTGCCAGCACCCCTAGAGGGCCCCCCTACAATGAGCAGTTCTTC.

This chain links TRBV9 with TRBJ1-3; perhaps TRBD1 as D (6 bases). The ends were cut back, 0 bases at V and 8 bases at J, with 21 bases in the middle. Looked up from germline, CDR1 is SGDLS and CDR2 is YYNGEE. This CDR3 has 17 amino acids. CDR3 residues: CASSVAQVTGRTDTIYF. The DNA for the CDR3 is TGTGCCAGCAGCGTAGCTCAGGTCACAGGGAGGACGGACACCATATATTTT.

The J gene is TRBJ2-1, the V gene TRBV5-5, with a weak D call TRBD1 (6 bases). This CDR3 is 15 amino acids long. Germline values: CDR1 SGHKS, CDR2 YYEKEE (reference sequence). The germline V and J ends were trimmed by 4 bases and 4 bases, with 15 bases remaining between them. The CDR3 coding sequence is TGTGCCAGCAGCACATTAGGACAGACATACAATGAGCAGTTCTTC. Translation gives CASSTLGQTYNEQFF. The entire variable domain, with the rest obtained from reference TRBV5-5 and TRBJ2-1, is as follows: DAGVTQSPTHLIKTRGQQVTLRCSPISGHKSVSWYQQVLGQGPQFIFQYYEKEERGRGNFPDRFSARQFPNYSSELNVNALLLGDSALYLCASSTLGQTYNEQFFGPGTRLTVL.

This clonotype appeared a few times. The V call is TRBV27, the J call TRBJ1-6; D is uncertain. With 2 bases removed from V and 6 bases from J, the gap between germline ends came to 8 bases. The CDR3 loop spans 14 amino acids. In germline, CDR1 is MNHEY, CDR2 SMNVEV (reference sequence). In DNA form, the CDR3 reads TGTGCCAGCAGTTTAGGTGGAAGTAATTCACCCCTCCACTTT. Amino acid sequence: CASSLGGSNSPLHF.

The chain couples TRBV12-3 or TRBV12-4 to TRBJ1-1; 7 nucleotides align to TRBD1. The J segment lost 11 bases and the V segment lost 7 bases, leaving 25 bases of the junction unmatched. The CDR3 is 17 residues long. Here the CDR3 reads CASNRGRQGGARLGAFF. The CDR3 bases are TGTGCCAGCAATCGGGGGCGCCAAGGGGGCGCCCGATTGGGGGCTTTCTTT.

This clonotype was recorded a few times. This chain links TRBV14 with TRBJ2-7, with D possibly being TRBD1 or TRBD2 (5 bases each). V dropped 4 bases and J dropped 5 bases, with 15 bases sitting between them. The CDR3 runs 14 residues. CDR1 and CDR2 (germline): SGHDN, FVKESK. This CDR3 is CASSPWGPADEQYF. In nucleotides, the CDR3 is TGTGCCAGCAGCCCCTGGGGCCCAGCGGACGAGCAGTACTTC.

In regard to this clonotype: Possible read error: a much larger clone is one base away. The CDR3 sequence: CASGLTWATGELFF. For the CDR3, the DNA is TGTGCCAGCGGCTTAACGTGGGCGACCGGGGAGCTGTTTTTT. The chain combines TRBV7-2 with TRBJ2-2; no clear D. This CDR3 contains 14 residues. Germline V gene sequence: CDR1 SGHTA, CDR2 FQGNSA.

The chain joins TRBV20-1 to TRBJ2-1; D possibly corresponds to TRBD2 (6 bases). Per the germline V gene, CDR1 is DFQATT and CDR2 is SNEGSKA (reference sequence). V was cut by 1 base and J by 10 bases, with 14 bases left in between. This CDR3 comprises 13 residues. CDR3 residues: CSARATSLQEQFF. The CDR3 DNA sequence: TGCAGTGCTAGAGCGACTAGTCTTCAAGAGCAGTTCTTC.

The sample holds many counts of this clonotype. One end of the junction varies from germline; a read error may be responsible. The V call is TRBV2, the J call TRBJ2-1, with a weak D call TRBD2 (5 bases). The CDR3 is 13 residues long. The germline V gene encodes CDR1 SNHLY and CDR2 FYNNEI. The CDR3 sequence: CASSEEAGPPGIF. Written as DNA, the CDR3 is TGTGCCAGCAGTGAAGAGGCGGGTCCGCCGGGAATCTTC.

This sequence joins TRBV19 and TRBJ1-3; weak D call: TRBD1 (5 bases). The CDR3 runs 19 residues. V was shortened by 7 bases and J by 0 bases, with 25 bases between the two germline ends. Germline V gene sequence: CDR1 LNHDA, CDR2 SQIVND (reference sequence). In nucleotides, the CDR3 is TGTGCCAGTACCACCAACAGGAAAGTCGGGACTTACTCTGGAAACACCATATATTTT. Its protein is CASTTNRKVGTYSGNTIYF.

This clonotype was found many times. CDR3 sequence reads: CASSYRPGLAGGHEQFF. CDR3 DNA sequence: TGTGCCAGCAGCTACCGACCGGGACTAGCGGGAGGTCATGAGCAGTTCTTC. This chain links TRBV11-2 with TRBJ2-1; 15 positions agree with TRBD2. The CDR3 sequence is 17 residues long. Losses at the gene ends were 4 bases for V and 8 bases for J; bases not matched to a gene: 9. Germline CDR1 is SGHAT and CDR2 is FQNNGV.

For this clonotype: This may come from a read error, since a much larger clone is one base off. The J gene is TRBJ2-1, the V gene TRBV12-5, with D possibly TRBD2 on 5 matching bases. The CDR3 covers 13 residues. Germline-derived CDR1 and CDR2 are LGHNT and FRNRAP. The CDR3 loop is CASGLRLNNVQFF. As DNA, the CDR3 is TGTGCTAGTGGTCTTCGACTAAACAATGTGCAGTTCTTC.

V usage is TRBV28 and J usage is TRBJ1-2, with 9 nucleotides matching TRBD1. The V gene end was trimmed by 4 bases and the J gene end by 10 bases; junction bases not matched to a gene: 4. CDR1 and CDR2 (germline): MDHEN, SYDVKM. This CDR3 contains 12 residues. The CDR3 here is CASSSGTGTYTF. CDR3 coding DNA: TGTGCCAGCAGTTCCGGGACAGGGACCTACACCTTC.

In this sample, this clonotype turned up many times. CDR3 amino acids: CASSWSNRLQGETQYF. CDR3 DNA sequence: TGTGCCAGCAGCTGGTCAAACAGGCTTCAGGGAGAGACCCAGTACTTC. The chain is built from TRBV7-2 and TRBJ2-5, with a tentative D call TRBD1 (5 bases). Germline assignment: CDR1 SGHTA and CDR2 FQGNSA. The CDR3 runs 16 residues. Trimming stripped 4 bases from V and 4 bases from J, with 19 bases between.

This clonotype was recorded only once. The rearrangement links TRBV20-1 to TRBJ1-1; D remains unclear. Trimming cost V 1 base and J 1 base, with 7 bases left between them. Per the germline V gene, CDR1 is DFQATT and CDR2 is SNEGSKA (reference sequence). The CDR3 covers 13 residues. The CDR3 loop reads CSARVATNTEAFF. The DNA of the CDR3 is TGCAGTGCTAGAGTTGCAACGAACACTGAAGCTTTCTTT.

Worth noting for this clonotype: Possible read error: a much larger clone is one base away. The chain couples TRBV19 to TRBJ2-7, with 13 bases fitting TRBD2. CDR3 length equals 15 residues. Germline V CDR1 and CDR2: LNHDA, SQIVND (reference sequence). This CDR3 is CTSRTGLAGSYEQYF. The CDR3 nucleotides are TGTACCAGTAGAACGGGACTAGCGGGATCCTACGAGCAGTACTTC.

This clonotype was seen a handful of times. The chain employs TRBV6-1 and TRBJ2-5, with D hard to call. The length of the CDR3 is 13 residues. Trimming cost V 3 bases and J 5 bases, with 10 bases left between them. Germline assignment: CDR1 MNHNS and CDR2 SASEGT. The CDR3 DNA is TGTGCCAGCAGTGAGTTTCCCGAGGAGACCCAGTACTTC. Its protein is CASSEFPEETQYF.